This T cell receptor (beta chain) was recovered during a study of spatial heterogeneity in lung cancer. About the study: Detection of beta-chain sequences consistently exceeded that of alpha-chain sequences. Study-wide results and caveats: Intratumoral expanded alpha and beta TCR counts were found to track tumor mutation counts.

Time point here: sample taken at primary tumor resection. Samples came from roughly 72 TRACERx patients with untreated early-stage lung cancer. One entry per CDR3 protein results from TCRdb running MiXCR on the 5' RACE reads. The table lists around 10,000 distinct CDR3 sequences, 6% to 6.5% of them singletons. This clonotype has ten or more counts. Antigen: not known. The sample consisted of lung tumor tissue, taken at surgery. This receptor was taken from a female donor with early-stage non-small cell lung cancer.

The CDR3 DNA reads as TGTGCCAGCAGCTGGATGGGGGTGGGCACAGATACGCAGTATTTT. Its protein product is CASSWMGVGTDTQYF. J is TRBJ2-3 and V is TRBV5-8; D may correspond to TRBD1 or TRBD2 (5 bases each). Trimming removed 3 bases from V and 1 base from J, with 12 bases in between. Germline V gene sequence: CDR1 SGHTS, CDR2 YDEGEE. There are 15 residues in the CDR3.